This T cell receptor (beta chain) appears in the sequencing data of a study of control samples from healthy donors and cancer patients. This CDR3 is 15 amino acids long. Looked up from germline, CDR1 is LNHDA and CDR2 is SQIVND (reference sequence). With 3 bases clipped from V and 2 bases from J, the junction kept 7 bases outside the gene matches. Sequencing used immunoSEQ multiplex PCR; TCRdb keeps in-frame clones, though not all of them. The profile shows 48,000 or so clones, approximately 93% of them singletons. Specimen: PBMCs. V usage is TRBV19 and J usage is TRBJ2-7; 7 bases fit TRBD2. The receptor comes from a woman aged 50 to 65 with head and neck cancer. The chain's CDR3 is CASSIGRGPTYEQYF. CDR3 DNA: TGTGCCAGTAGTATTGGGAGGGGCCCTACCTACGAGCAGTACTTC.